Listed here are 15 T cell receptor beta chains from one sample, sequenced in a study of post-analysis software for immune sequencing data. Unique-molecular-identifier-tagged TCR beta cDNA libraries were used. From the PCR reads, TCRdb called clonotypes with MiXCR, one entry per CDR3 protein. The sample lists about 160,000 distinct CDR3 sequences; about 37% were seen once. Here the sequenced sample was blood, taken after autologous hematopoietic stem cell transplantation. The receptor set was obtained from a girl aged 5 to 17 with multiple sclerosis.

With regard to this clonotype: This may stem from a read error, because a much larger clone lies one nucleotide away. The rearrangement joins TRBV12-3 or TRBV12-4 to TRBJ2-5; perhaps TRBD1 as D (7 bases). The CDR3 spans 14 residues. V dropped 6 bases and J dropped 11 bases, with 22 bases sitting between them. The CDR3 DNA reads as TGTGCCAGCAGCCAGGGGGGCCCCTACAATGAGCAGTACTTC. This codes for CASSQGGPYNEQYF.

The V call is TRBV28, the J call TRBJ2-7, with D possibly being TRBD1 or TRBD2 (5 bases each). The CDR3 runs to 14 residues. Germline CDR1 is MDHEN and CDR2 is SYDVKM. The V gene lost 7 bases and the J gene lost 1 base, with 14 bases spanning the gap. The CDR3 loop reads CASTPLGVSYEQYF. CDR3 in DNA: TGTGCCAGCACCCCTCTGGGGGTATCCTACGAGCAGTACTTC.

This clonotype was detected ten times or more. V and J are TRBV29-1 and TRBJ2-7; the match to TRBD1 covers 10 bases. The trim removed 7 bases at V and 0 bases at J, leaving 6 bases unmatched. This CDR3 is built from 14 residues. Germline V gene sequence: CDR1 SQVTM, CDR2 ANQGSEA. The CDR3 DNA sequence: TGCAGCGCGCGAGGGACAGGGGCCTCCTACGAGCAGTACTTC. Residues: CSARGTGASYEQYF.

This CDR3 is CATSGGNYGYTF. DNA of the CDR3: TGTGCCACGTCGGGAGGGAACTATGGCTACACCTTC. The chain carries TRBV7-4 and TRBJ1-2; D call uncertain. V was trimmed by 10 bases and J by 2 bases, leaving 11 bases between them. There are 12 residues in the CDR3. Germline values: CDR1 SGHVT, CDR2 SQSDAQ. The complete variable domain, with remaining parts taken from reference TRBV7-4 and TRBJ1-2, reads GAGVSQSPRYKVAKRGRDVALRCDSISGHVTLYWYRQTLGQGSEVLTYSQSDAQRDKSGRPSGRFSAERPERSVSTLKIQRTEQGDSAVYLCATSGGNYGYTFGSGTRLTVV.

With regard to this clonotype: It may be a read error: a sequence one base away is much more abundant. The genes are TRBV10-3 and TRBJ2-5; 10 nucleotides agree with TRBD1. There are 14 residues in the CDR3. Trimming removed 2 bases from V and 11 bases from J; junction bases left unmatched: 8. Looked up from germline, CDR1 is ENHRY and CDR2 is SYGVKD. This CDR3 reads CAISERQGAYGQYF. Written as DNA, the CDR3 is TGTGCCATCAGTGAGAGACAGGGGGCCTACGGGCAGTACTTC.

The V and J genes are TRBV7-3 and TRBJ2-1; D is uncertain. V was pared by 1 base and J by 6 bases, with 7 bases between. The CDR3 is 13 residues long. The V gene's germline CDR1 is SGHTA and CDR2 FQGTGA. DNA for the CDR3: TGTGCCAGCAGCTTAAGCCCTACCAATGAGCAGTTCTTC. Protein: CASSLSPTNEQFF.

This clonotype was found many times. This sequence joins TRBV12-3 or TRBV12-4 and TRBJ2-7; D is perhaps TRBD1 (5 bases). CDR3 size: 15 residues. Between the trimmed V and J ends, which lost 1 base and 6 bases, there was a span of 16 bases. This CDR3 is CASSLDPTIRGEQYF. As DNA, the CDR3 is TGTGCCAGCAGTTTAGACCCAACCATTAGGGGCGAGCAGTACTTC.

This clonotype was seen only a few times. Possible read error: a much larger clone is one base away. The genes are TRBV29-1 and TRBJ1-4; no clear D gene. The CDR3 is 11 residues long. V gave up 2 bases and J gave up 9 bases, with 7 bases separating them. Germline lookup yields CDR1 SQVTM and CDR2 ANQGSEA. CDR3 DNA sequence: TGCAGCGTTGAAAGTGGGAAAAAACTGTTTTTT. This sequence encodes CSVESGKKLFF.

This clonotype was seen a few times. This chain uses TRBV7-2 with TRBJ1-5; D remains ambiguous. The germline CDR1 and CDR2 sequences are SGHTA and FQGNSA. The ends were cut back, 2 bases at V and 1 base at J, with 9 bases in the middle. The CDR3 covers 15 residues. This CDR3 is CASSLRAPSNQPQHF. CDR3 bases: TGTGCCAGCAGCTTAAGGGCACCCAGCAATCAGCCCCAGCATTTT. The entire variable domain, with the rest obtained from reference TRBV7-2 and TRBJ1-5, is as follows: GAGVSQSPSNKVTEKGKDVELRCDPISGHTALYWYRQSLGQGLEFLIYFQGNSAPDKSGLPSDRFSAERTGGSVSTLTIQRTQQEDSAVYLCASSLRAPSNQPQHFGDGTRLSIL.

The V call is TRBV6-5, the J call TRBJ1-1; D unresolved. Germline-derived CDR1 and CDR2 are MNHEY and SVGAGI. The CDR3 has 14 amino acids. V gave up 0 bases and J gave up 2 bases, with 7 bases separating them. DNA of the CDR3: TGTGCCAGCAGTTACTCGAAAATAAACACTGAAGCTTTCTTT. It encodes CASSYSKINTEAFF.

This clonotype was picked up a small number of times. The chain links TRBV29-1 to TRBJ1-6, with 8 bases lining up with TRBD1. Looked up from germline, CDR1 is SQVTM and CDR2 is ANQGSEA. This CDR3 is 13 amino acids long. The junction had 2 bases not matched to a gene; V was cut back by 4 bases and J by 6 bases. The CDR3, as DNA: TGCAGCGTTGGCACAGGGGGTAATTCACCCCTCCACTTT. Its protein is CSVGTGGNSPLHF.

This clonotype was recorded a few times. The chain employs TRBV5-6 and TRBJ1-6; TRBD1 might be the D (5 bases). V lost 3 bases, J lost 0 bases, and 13 bases lay in between. Germline V gene lookup returns CDR1 SGHDT and CDR2 YYEEEE. This CDR3 region has 17 residues. The CDR3, as DNA: TGTGCCAGCAGCTCAGGGCCATGGAGCTCCTATAATTCACCCCTCCACTTT. It encodes CASSSGPWSSYNSPLHF.

This clonotype appeared a single time. The chain joins TRBV14 to TRBJ1-1; no definite D call. V lost 4 bases and J lost 4, with 7 bases in between. CDR3 length: 12 amino acids. The germline gives CDR1 SGHDN, CDR2 FVKESK. For the CDR3, the DNA is TGTGCCAGCAGCCCTTCTCGCACTGAAGCTTTCTTT. Translated: CASSPSRTEAFF.

This clonotype was recorded a few times. The chain uses TRBV28 and TRBJ2-1; TRBD2 agrees at 10 bases. Trimming cost V 6 bases and J 7 bases; bases outside gene matches: 9. The CDR3 is 15 residues long. Germline CDR1 is MDHEN and CDR2 is SYDVKM. CDR3 DNA sequence: TGTGCCAGCAGCCGCAGCGGGAGGGAGGGAAATGAGCAGTTCTTC. It translates to CASSRSGREGNEQFF.

The chain combines TRBV7-3 with TRBJ2-3, with 14 bases that match TRBD2. Germline CDR1 and CDR2: SGHTA and FQGTGA. This CDR3 comprises 17 residues. V lost 6 bases to trimming and J lost 8 bases; unmatched junction nucleotides: 13. In DNA form, the CDR3 reads TGTGCCAGCAGTCCTTATCCGGGACTAGCGGGAGTGAGTACGCAGTATTTT. Its translation: CASSPYPGLAGVSTQYF.